Each of the 13 T cell receptor beta chains below was sequenced from the same sample in a study of lymphopenia after photon versus proton radiotherapy. Sequencing was performed with immunoSEQ multiplex PCR; in TCRdb, only in-frame clones are kept and a portion is missing. This table holds approximately 62,000 clones, 65% to 85% found once. Specimen: peripheral blood, collected from a patient treated with proton-based radiotherapy. The receptors shown here come from a man aged 55 to 70 with pancreatic cancer.

The chain has TRBV27 and TRBJ2-6, with no clear D. Germline CDR1 is MNHEY and CDR2 is SMNVEV (reference sequence). This CDR3 contains 18 residues. Deletions cut 3 bases from V and 0 bases from J, with 15 bases between. CDR3 amino acids: CASSLYGLGFSGANVLTF. DNA for the CDR3: TGTGCCAGCAGTTTGTATGGGCTCGGCTTCTCTGGGGCCAACGTCCTGACTTTC.

The V call is TRBV6-1, the J call TRBJ1-2; 9 nucleotides match TRBD1. The J segment lost 6 bases and the V segment lost 9 bases, leaving 5 bases of the junction unmatched. Germline V gene sequence: CDR1 MNHNS, CDR2 SASEGT. The CDR3 runs 12 residues. The CDR3 bases are TGTGCCAGAAGGGACAGGGCAGATGGCTACACCTTC. Translation: CARRDRADGYTF.

The chain uses TRBV5-1 and TRBJ1-4; 10 bases are a match to TRBD1. The CDR3 spans 14 residues. Germline CDR1 reads SGHRS; CDR2 reads YFSETQ. V trimming: 4 bases; J trimming: 7 bases; junction bases outside the gene matches: 4. CDR3 DNA: TGCGCCAGCAGCCCCGGGACAGGGGTTGAAAAACTGTTTTTT. Translating it yields CASSPGTGVEKLFF.

This clone was seen once. CDR3 protein: CSVSPGQGAYEQYF. The DNA for the CDR3 is TGCAGCGTGAGCCCGGGACAGGGGGCTTACGAGCAGTACTTC. The gene calls are TRBV29-1 and TRBJ2-7, with 12 bases lining up with TRBD1. This CDR3 contains 14 residues. CDR1 is SQVTM and CDR2 is ANQGSEA in the germline V gene. After removal of 6 bases from V and 4 bases from J, the junction contained 7 bases not matched to a gene.

The CDR3 nucleotides are TGTGCCAGTAGTATAGATCGAACAGGGGGGACGACCCAGTACTTC. It yields the protein CASSIDRTGGTTQYF. This rearrangement joins TRBV19 to TRBJ2-5, with TRBD1 matching over 8 bases. The CDR3 is 15 amino acids. The junction had 7 bases not matched to a gene; V was cut back by 0 bases and J by 7 bases. Germline values: CDR1 LNHDA, CDR2 SQIVND (reference sequence).

The rearrangement links TRBV2 to TRBJ2-3, with a tentative D call TRBD2 (6 bases). In germline, CDR1 is SNHLY, CDR2 FYNNEI. V was clipped by 8 bases and J by 4 bases, with 16 bases between them. The CDR3 has 14 residues. The CDR3 protein is CASHRGGIADTQYF. The CDR3 region has the DNA TGTGCCAGCCACCGAGGCGGGATCGCAGATACGCAGTATTTT.

V and J are TRBV20-1 and TRBJ1-2; D unclear. The CDR3 spans 11 residues. V lost 6 bases and J lost 1, with 6 bases in between. Germline lookup yields CDR1 DFQATT and CDR2 SNEGSKA (reference sequence). This CDR3 reads CSANLNYGYTF. CDR3 nucleotides: TGCAGTGCCAACCTTAACTATGGCTACACCTTC.

The chain uses TRBV11-3 and TRBJ2-3, with D perhaps TRBD1 or TRBD2 (5 bases each). Germline CDR1 is SGHNT and CDR2 is YENEEA. CDR3 size: 15 residues. Trimming shortened V by 1 base and J by 5 bases, and 13 bases separated the two germline ends. CDR3 DNA: TGTGCCAGCAGCTTAGTGGCAGGGACGCAAGATACGCAGTATTTT. It translates to CASSLVAGTQDTQYF.

The V call is TRBV9, the J call TRBJ2-1; tentatively, D is TRBD2 (5 bases). Trimming cost V 4 bases and J 6 bases, with 23 bases left between them. CDR1 is SGDLS, CDR2 YYNGEE, per germline. This CDR3 has 17 residues. This CDR3 is CASSPRMGSGGSNEQFF. The CDR3 DNA is TGTGCCAGCAGCCCCCGTATGGGAAGCGGCGGATCCAATGAGCAGTTCTTC.

The chain recombines TRBV5-6 with TRBJ2-7; 11 nucleotides line up with TRBD2. The CDR3 is made up of 14 amino acids. Trimming at V came to 4 bases and at J to 11 bases, leaving 11 bases not matched to a gene. CDR1 and CDR2 from the germline V gene are SGHDT and YYEEEE. The CDR3, as DNA: TGTGCCAGCAGCATCGGGACTAGCGGACCTCGGGAGTACTTC. As protein: CASSIGTSGPREYF.

The gene calls are TRBV9 and TRBJ2-3; 7 nucleotides match TRBD2. After removal of 0 bases from V and 3 bases from J, the junction contained 10 bases not matched to a gene. Germline values: CDR1 SGDLS, CDR2 YYNGEE. CDR3 length: 17 residues. The CDR3 is CASSVVGGSRLTDTQYF. The CDR3, as DNA: TGTGCCAGCAGCGTAGTTGGCGGGAGTAGGTTAACAGATACGCAGTATTTT.

The V gene is TRBV6-1, the J gene TRBJ2-7; D is perhaps TRBD2 (5 bases). Deletions cut 5 bases from V and 0 bases from J, with 11 bases between. Germline V CDR1 and CDR2: MNHNS, SASEGT. The CDR3 is made up of 14 amino acids. Here the CDR3 reads CASSTGKSSYEQYF. CDR3 in DNA: TGTGCCAGCAGTACCGGGAAGAGCTCCTACGAGCAGTACTTC.

This chain joins TRBV4-1 and TRBJ1-1; D is unresolved. Germline values: CDR1 MGHRA, CDR2 YSYEKL. Trimming left V 4 bases short and J 0 bases short, with 12 bases between. This CDR3 is built from 15 residues. CDR3 bases: TGCGCCAGCAGCCTCTTGTTCTCGGTGAACACTGAAGCTTTCTTT. Protein product: CASSLLFSVNTEAFF.